The clone carrying this T cell receptor beta chain was seen more than once but under ten times. A second PCR of 7 to 11 cycles used a sample-barcoded 5' primer and a J-beta primer mix. One entry per CDR3 protein results from TCRdb running MiXCR on the 5' RACE reads. Among hundreds of thousands of distinct CDR3 sequences listed, around 52% were seen once. Trimming at V came to 8 bases and at J to 0 bases, leaving 15 bases not matched to a gene. This CDR3 contains 18 residues. Germline lookup yields CDR1 WSHSY and CDR2 SAAADI. This record comes from a study of blood T cells in healthy people across ages. Study summary: The template switching approach captured approximately one barcoded beta molecule for every two T cells.

The sample providers were healthy Caucasian people from Russia, aged about 6 to 90. This chain joins TRBV10-2 and TRBJ2-7; TRBD2 matches 11 bases. The receptor comes from a woman over 75 in good health. The specimen sequenced was blood. In DNA form, the CDR3 reads TGCGCCAGCGGGCGAGAGACTAGCGGGATCCTGTCCTCCTACGAGCAGTACTTC. This codes for CASGRETSGILSSYEQYF.